These T cell receptor beta chains were read from a single sample in a study of control samples from healthy donors and cancer patients. Only in-frame clones appear in the TCRdb table, and some are missing; sequencing was by immunoSEQ multiplex PCR. This sample carries around 150,000 clones, 90% to 95% of them seen once, and the ten largest clones take less than 15%. Sequenced sample: PBMCs. The receptor source for this set is a man in his fifties or sixties with colorectal cancer. CDR3s include the opening cysteine and the closing phenylalanine or tryptophan. The D gene is left open where the match is weak. Expanded clones get a size class; other rows say once, few or many, or leave the size out.

abundance: .; len: 15; d_gene: .; v_gene: TRBV9; j_gene: TRBJ2-5; CDR3aa: CASSPDGGPKETQYF; CDR3nt: TGTGCCAGCAGCCCGGACGGGGGGCCCAAAGAGACCCAGTACTTC
abundance: .; len: 16; d_gene: TRBD1; v_gene: TRBV5-1; j_gene: TRBJ2-1; CDR3aa: CASSFMTGDNYNEQFF; CDR3nt: TGCGCCAGCAGCTTTATGACAGGGGACAACTACAATGAGCAGTTCTTC
abundance: .; len: 14; d_gene: .; v_gene: TRBV21-1; j_gene: TRBJ1-2; CDR3aa: CASSRGRSNYGYTF; CDR3nt: TGTGCCAGCAGTAGGGGGCGTTCTAACTATGGCTACACCTTC
abundance: .; len: 18; d_gene: .; v_gene: TRBV4-1; j_gene: TRBJ1-3; CDR3aa: CASSQVPPTRNSGNTIYF; CDR3nt: TGCGCCAGCAGCCAAGTCCCCCCGACCAGGAACTCTGGAAACACCATATATTTT
abundance: .; len: 16; d_gene: TRBD2; v_gene: TRBV4-2; j_gene: TRBJ2-2; CDR3aa: CASSQDLAGYTGELFF; CDR3nt: TGTGCCAGCAGCCAAGATTTAGCGGGATACACCGGGGAGCTGTTTTTT
abundance: few; len: 15; d_gene: .; v_gene: TRBV3-1/TRBV3-2; j_gene: TRBJ2-4; CDR3aa: CASSQDLAGHRIQYF; CDR3nt: TGTGCCAGCAGCCAAGATCTTGCGGGACATCGGATTCAGTACTTC
abundance: .; len: 14; d_gene: .; v_gene: TRBV5-1; j_gene: TRBJ1-6; CDR3aa: CASSSDGYNSPLHF; CDR3nt: TGCGCCAGCAGCTCCGACGGATATAATTCACCCCTCCACTTT
abundance: .; len: 14; d_gene: .; v_gene: TRBV3-1/TRBV3-2; j_gene: TRBJ2-7; CDR3aa: CASSQGAGTYEQYF; CDR3nt: TGTGCCAGCAGCCAAGGAGCTGGGACCTACGAGCAGTACTTC
abundance: once; len: 13; d_gene: .; v_gene: TRBV4-3; j_gene: TRBJ1-2; CDR3aa: CASSQDPGYGYTF; CDR3nt: TGCGCCAGCAGCCAAGATCCCGGTTATGGCTACACCTTC
abundance: .; len: 13; d_gene: .; v_gene: TRBV6-5; j_gene: TRBJ2-7; CDR3aa: CATSGFNSYEQYF; CDR3nt: TGTGCCACCTCAGGGTTTAACTCCTACGAGCAGTACTTC
abundance: .; len: 14; d_gene: TRBD1; v_gene: TRBV6-1; j_gene: TRBJ2-7; CDR3aa: CASSEQGAVDEQYF; CDR3nt: TGTGCCAGCAGTGAACAGGGGGCAGTCGACGAGCAGTACTTC